The entry below gives a single TCR beta chain sequence along with its context. Its antigen is still unknown. Other DNA sequences within the sample encode an identical CDR3. These data are taken from a study of CD8+ T cells in alopecia areata. It was cDNA, reverse transcribed from extracted RNA, that served as the sequencing template. Measured with immunoSEQ multiplex PCR; TCRdb has only the in-frame clones, and not every one. The sample includes about 150,000 clones, roughly 50% of them seen just once. V lost 4 bases to trimming and J lost 2 bases, with 3 bases between them. CDR1 SQVTM and CDR2 ANQGSEA come from the germline V gene. The CDR3 is 10 amino acids. Study-wide findings and caveats: Scalp sample data also include resident alphabeta T cells from normal skin. Elevated clonality characterized lesional scalp relative to normal scalp, particularly in alopecia totalis/universalis.

V is TRBV29-1 and J is TRBJ2-7; D unresolved. The sequenced material came from CD4+ T cells sorted from blood. The clonotype was recovered from a human donor in good health. This chain's CDR3 is CSVGAYEQYF. The CDR3 coding sequence is TGCAGCGTTGGCGCCTACGAGCAGTACTTC.